The T cell receptor beta chain under discussion was sequenced for a study of shared clonotypes between healthy human individuals. Study results and caveats: The study generally estimated greater richness for naive than memory subsets.

Some clones are missing from TCRdb's copy, which holds only in-frame ones; the method was immunoSEQ multiplex PCR. This table has over a million clones, around 98.5% appearing once. As concerns this clone: Antigen specificity is unknown.

V was shortened by 0 bases and J by 2 bases, with 11 bases between the two germline ends. The CDR3 has 15 residues. Germline loops: CDR1 SGHRS, CDR2 YFSETQ. The sequence was obtained from a man younger than 40 in good health. The chain combines TRBV5-1 with TRBJ2-5; unclear D gene. Specimen: naive CD4+ T cells sorted from blood. The subset is: CD45RA+ positively selected. CDR3 region: CASSLAYNRQETQYF. CDR3 nucleotides: TGCGCCAGCAGCTTGGCCTACAATCGGCAAGAGACCCAGTACTTC.